The T cell receptor (beta chain) under discussion was sequenced for a study of shared clonotypes between healthy human individuals. For the study at large: The people who gave samples were a couple of women and three men aged 18 to 49. Notes on the study in general: Relative to their counterparts shared across all four donors, non-shared clonotypes exhibited diminished generation probabilities. Generally, naive subsets (rather than memory subsets) showed larger estimated richness.

For every subset, genomic DNA was evenly distributed across several immunoSEQ plates. Measured with immunoSEQ multiplex PCR; TCRdb has only the in-frame clones, and not every one. The sample has around 700,000 clones, approximately 73% seen once. With regard to this clone: What it binds is unknown.

The sample was memory CD4+ T cells sorted from blood. Subset reported: CD45RA-negative fraction. This receptor was obtained from a woman younger than 45 in good health.

DNA for the CDR3: TGTGCCAGCAGGGGCGGACGGACAACCCCGGGACAGCCCCAGCATTTT. Protein: CASRGGRTTPGQPQHF. This chain joins TRBV28 and TRBJ1-5; maybe TRBD1 (5 bases). The CDR3 runs to 16 residues. V gave up 6 bases and J gave up 7 bases, with 22 bases separating them. Per the germline V gene, CDR1 is MDHEN and CDR2 is SYDVKM.